This TCR beta chain was documented in a study of blood T cell repertoires in COVID-19. Individuals aged roughly 18 to 90 years were recruited from 24 US areas. Participants' reported clinical history set cohort assignment. This CDR3 spans 15 amino acids. Germline V gene data show CDR1 as SGDLS and CDR2 as YYNGEE. Unmatched junction bases numbered 7, after V lost 0 bases and J lost 7 bases. This table comes from immunoSEQ multiplex PCR, and its TCRdb copy is limited to in-frame clones, with some not included. The data contain roughly 250,000 clones, 87% of them singletons. The receptor was isolated from a young woman with acute COVID-19. The source material was PBMCs or T cells enriched from blood (not recorded which). J is TRBJ1-2 and V is TRBV9; 9 bases match TRBD1. DNA of the CDR3: TGTGCCAGCAGCGTAGATGGACAGGGGAAGTCTGGCTACACCTTC. Protein sequence: CASSVDGQGKSGYTF.